This TCR beta chain comes out of a study of blood T cell repertoires in COVID-19. In the study overall: Donors in the United States, Italy and Spain gave samples during acute or convalescent COVID-19.

Profiling relied on immunoSEQ multiplex PCR, and the TCRdb table lists in-frame clones only, not all of them. The sample shows hundreds of thousands of clones, 88% of them seen only once. The clonotype comes from a human donor in a cohort sampled during active COVID-19. The sequenced material came from peripheral blood.

The CDR3 coding sequence is TGTGCCAGCAGCCCTCTAGCGGGAGGGCCAAATGAGCAGTTCTTC. Residues: CASSPLAGGPNEQFF. This chain uses TRBV6-2 or TRBV6-3 with TRBJ2-1, with 12 nucleotides matching TRBD2. J gave up 7 bases and V 6 bases, and 7 bases lay outside the gene matches. The CDR3 length is 15 residues. Germline loops: CDR1 MNHEY, CDR2 SVGEGT.